One sample yielded the 29 T cell receptor beta chains listed below, sequenced in a study of blood T cell repertoires in COVID-19. Measured with immunoSEQ multiplex PCR; TCRdb has only the in-frame clones, and not every one. The sample contains approximately 400,000 clones, approximately 88% of which appear only once. Sequencing input: peripheral blood. The receptor set was obtained from a woman aged 45 to 65 with COVID-19, enrolled during active disease.

This clone was observed a single time. This chain uses TRBV5-1 with TRBJ2-1; a weak D match, TRBD1 (5 bases). Germline values: CDR1 SGHRS, CDR2 YFSETQ. V was pared by 5 bases and J by 4 bases, with 13 bases between. This CDR3 is 14 amino acids long. CDR3 bases: TGCGCCAGCAGGGTCCAGGGCGCTTACAATGAGCAGTTCTTC. It is translated as CASRVQGAYNEQFF.

This sequence joins TRBV7-3 and TRBJ1-1; weak D call: TRBD1 (6 bases). The V gene lost 5 bases and the J gene lost 7 bases, with 14 bases spanning the gap. The CDR3 sequence is 13 residues long. Germline CDR1 is SGHTA and CDR2 is FQGTGA. CDR3 sequence reads: CASSASGTSEAFF. In nucleotides, the CDR3 is TGTGCCAGCAGCGCATCCGGGACAAGTGAAGCTTTCTTT.

This chain links TRBV6-6 with TRBJ1-1; 11 positions agree with TRBD1. Germline trimming cut 5 bases from V and 3 bases from J; bases unmatched to any gene: 2. Germline CDR1 reads MNHNY; CDR2 reads SVGAGI (reference sequence). This CDR3 spans 14 amino acids. In DNA form, the CDR3 reads TGTGCCAGCAGTGGGGGACAGGGGGACACTGAAGCTTTCTTT. Its protein is CASSGGQGDTEAFF.

V is TRBV7-9 and J is TRBJ1-2; no clear D gene. Germline CDR1 SEHNR, CDR2 FQNEAQ (reference sequence). This CDR3 is built from 15 residues. V lost 2 bases and J 3 bases, leaving 13 bases between the germline ends. CDR3 sequence (DNA): TGTGCCAGCAGCTTAACCGGGGAAGATGACTATGGCTACACCTTC. As protein: CASSLTGEDDYGYTF.

The chain has TRBV20-1 and TRBJ2-7, with TRBD2 matching 7 bases. The CDR3 spans 11 residues. Trimming at V came to 6 bases and at J to 4 bases, leaving 3 bases not matched to a gene. The germline gives CDR1 DFQATT, CDR2 SNEGSKA (reference sequence). CDR3 nucleotide sequence: TGCAGTGCCAGCGGGGCTTACGAGCAGTACTTC. As protein: CSASGAYEQYF.

As concerns this clone: The identical CDR3 is also encoded by other nucleotide sequences in the sample. This sequence joins TRBV19 and TRBJ1-5; D gene ambiguous. From germline, CDR1 is LNHDA and CDR2 SQIVND (reference sequence). The CDR3 runs to 14 residues. The V end lost 3 bases, the J end lost 0 bases, and 6 bases lay between the germline ends. In nucleotides, the CDR3 is TGTGCCAGTAGTATTCGCGGTAGCAATCAGCCCCAGCATTTT. Amino acids: CASSIRGSNQPQHF.

The rearrangement links TRBV18 to TRBJ2-5; 9 bases match TRBD1. V lost 5 bases and J lost 6; bases outside the gene matches: 19. Germline lookup yields CDR1 KGHSH and CDR2 LQKENI. The CDR3 contains 18 residues. CDR3 sequence reads: CASSAAYSGTGPMQTQYF. In DNA, the CDR3 is TGTGCCAGCTCAGCCGCGTACTCCGGGACAGGGCCAATGCAGACCCAGTACTTC.

The rearrangement joins TRBV9 to TRBJ2-7; no clear D. The CDR3 length is 14 residues. Germline V gene data show CDR1 as SGDLS and CDR2 as YYNGEE. V shed 6 bases and J shed 0 bases, with 13 bases lying between them. CDR3 bases: TGTGCCAGCACCCCGGGTCGGAGCTCCTACGAGCAGTACTTC. This encodes CASTPGRSSYEQYF. Looking up the rest from reference TRBV9 and TRBJ2-7 gives the full variable domain: DSGVTQTPKHLITATGQRVTLRCSPRSGDLSVYWYQQSLDQGLQFLIQYYNGEERAKGNILERFSAQQFPDLHSELNLSSLELGDSALYFCASTPGRSSYEQYFGPGTRLTVT.

V gene TRBV7-9 combines with J gene TRBJ2-1; 7 bases align to TRBD1. V lost 1 base to trimming and J lost 7 bases; unmatched junction nucleotides: 10. CDR1 is SEHNR and CDR2 is FQNEAQ in the germline V gene (reference sequence). This CDR3 has 16 residues. The DNA for the CDR3 is TGTGCCAGCAGCTTAGTCTCGGCCGACAGGGAGAATGAGCAGTTCTTC. Protein product: CASSLVSADRENEQFF.

The rearrangement uses TRBV7-2 and TRBJ1-4; D remains unclear. The CDR3 sequence is 14 residues long. CDR1 SGHTA and CDR2 FQGNSA come from the germline V gene. Deletions cut 5 bases from V and 8 bases from J, with 15 bases between. The CDR3: CASSPQTGKEKLFF. The DNA of the CDR3 is TGTGCCAGCAGCCCACAGACGGGGAAAGAAAAACTGTTTTTT.

The chain recombines TRBV5-1 with TRBJ1-1; D gene uncertain. The CDR3 sequence is 15 residues long. Germline CDR1 is SGHRS and CDR2 is YFSETQ. Trimming took off 0 bases at V and 1 base at J, with 10 bases between the two ends. This CDR3 is CASSLGAGGNTEAFF. For the CDR3, the DNA is TGCGCCAGCAGCTTGGGAGCGGGAGGGAACACTGAAGCTTTCTTT.

This clone was picked up one time. The CDR3 here is CASSTGQTYYGYTF. The CDR3, as DNA: TGCGCCAGCAGCACCGGACAGACTTACTATGGCTACACCTTC. V and J are TRBV5-1 and TRBJ1-2; tentatively, D is TRBD1 (6 bases). V was pared by 4 bases and J by 3 bases, with 13 bases between. Germline CDR1 and CDR2: SGHRS and YFSETQ. This CDR3 is 14 amino acids long.

CDR3 sequence (DNA): TGTGCCAGCAGTGACGTGGCTAGCGGGGGTAGGTCCTACGAGCAGTACTTC. It encodes CASSDVASGGRSYEQYF. The chain carries TRBV6-4 and TRBJ2-7, with 10 bases lining up with TRBD2. Germline V gene data show CDR1 as MRHNA and CDR2 as SNTAGT. J gave up 1 base and V 2 bases, and 8 bases lay outside the gene matches. This CDR3 region has 17 residues.

The chain joins TRBV7-2 to TRBJ1-3; 8 nucleotides match TRBD1. The length of the CDR3 is 15 residues. Germline loops: CDR1 SGHTA, CDR2 FQGNSA. V shed 5 bases and J 1 base; nucleotides not matched to a gene: 4. The CDR3 reads CASSVRTGSGNTIYF. In DNA, the CDR3 is TGTGCCAGCAGCGTCCGGACAGGGTCTGGAAACACCATATATTTT. Full variable domain (rest looked up from reference TRBV7-2 and TRBJ1-3): GAGVSQSPSNKVTEKGKDVELRCDPISGHTALYWYRQSLGQGLEFLIYFQGNSAPDKSGLPSDRFSAERTGGSVSTLTIQRTQQEDSAVYLCASSVRTGSGNTIYFGEGSWLTVV.

The gene calls are TRBV2 and TRBJ1-2; D remains unclear. The ends were cut back, 6 bases at V and 8 bases at J, with 16 bases in the middle. Germline V CDR1 and CDR2: SNHLY, FYNNEI. This CDR3 region has 13 residues. DNA of the CDR3: TGTGCCAGCAGGCCAGGCCTCGCTGGGGGCTACACCTTC. Translating it yields CASRPGLAGGYTF.

CDR3 amino acids: CASSEEGGTEAFF. The CDR3 DNA reads as TGTGCCAGCAGTGAAGAAGGGGGCACTGAAGCTTTCTTT. The gene calls are TRBV9 and TRBJ1-1; TRBD1 might be the D (6 bases). The CDR3 extends over 13 amino acids. Per germline, CDR1 SGDLS and CDR2 YYNGEE. Deletions cut 5 bases from V and 4 bases from J, with 12 bases between.

This sequence joins TRBV27 and TRBJ2-3; 11 bases agree with TRBD1. The CDR3 has 16 amino acids. Per the germline V gene, CDR1 is MNHEY and CDR2 is SMNVEV (reference sequence). V lost 6 bases, J lost 3 bases, and 8 bases stayed unmatched. CDR3 protein: CASSITGTGGTDTQYF. The CDR3, as DNA: TGTGCCAGCAGCATAACCGGGACAGGGGGTACAGATACGCAGTATTTT.

This clone came up once. The gene calls are TRBV19 and TRBJ1-4; D perhaps matches TRBD1 (6 bases). This CDR3 contains 14 residues. The V gene's germline CDR1 is LNHDA and CDR2 SQIVND (reference sequence). V dropped 6 bases and J dropped 3 bases, with 11 bases sitting between them. The CDR3 coding sequence is TGTGCCAGTAGCACGACAGGCTCTAATGAAAAACTGTTTTTT. Its translation: CASSTTGSNEKLFF.

The chain carries TRBV25-1 and TRBJ2-7, with TRBD1 matching 7 bases. The CDR3 runs 11 residues. Per germline, CDR1 MGHDK and CDR2 SYGVNS. The trim removed 8 bases at V and 5 bases at J, leaving 3 bases unmatched. The CDR3 loop reads CASATGNEQYF. The CDR3 DNA reads TGTGCCAGCGCGACAGGGAACGAGCAGTACTTC.

J is TRBJ1-2 and V is TRBV7-9, with D perhaps matching TRBD1 (5 bases). Trimming removed 3 bases from V and 6 bases from J, with 11 bases in between. Germline V gives CDR1 SEHNR, CDR2 FQNEAQ (reference sequence). The CDR3 is made up of 13 amino acids. CDR3 nucleotides: TGTGCCAGCAGCTTGTTCGAAGGGGATGGCTACACCTTC. Protein product: CASSLFEGDGYTF. The full variable domain, rest sourced from reference TRBV7-9 and TRBJ1-2, is DTGVSQNPRHKITKRGQNVTFRCDPISEHNRLYWYRQTLGQGPEFLTYFQNEAQLEKSRLLSDRFSAERPKGSFSTLEIQRTEQGDSAMYLCASSLFEGDGYTFGSGTRLTVV.

V gene TRBV2 combines with J gene TRBJ1-4; D is perhaps TRBD1 (5 bases). V dropped 7 bases and J dropped 7 bases, with 16 bases sitting between them. There are 14 residues in the CDR3. Germline V lookup: CDR1 SNHLY, CDR2 FYNNEI. The CDR3 protein is CASTPRARSEKLFF. CDR3 coding DNA: TGTGCCAGCACCCCCAGGGCTCGTAGTGAAAAACTGTTTTTT.

J is TRBJ2-5 and V is TRBV28; possible D gene TRBD1, 6 bases. From germline, CDR1 is MDHEN and CDR2 SYDVKM. There are 14 residues in the CDR3. Trimming removed 7 bases from V and 5 bases from J, with 17 bases in between. The CDR3 nucleotides are TGTGCCAGCACCCCTCCGGGACACGTGGAGACCCAGTACTTC. It is translated as CASTPPGHVETQYF. Full variable domain (missing parts from reference TRBV28 and TRBJ2-5): DVKVTQSSRYLVKRTGEKVFLECVQDMDHENMFWYRQDPGLGLRLIYFSYDVKMKEKGDIPEGYSVSREKKERFSLILESASTNQTSMYLCASTPPGHVETQYFGPGTRLLVL.

This sequence joins TRBV6-5 and TRBJ2-7; 9 bases fit TRBD1. The CDR3 consists of 14 residues. Germline V gene lookup returns CDR1 MNHEY and CDR2 SVGAGI. Germline trimming cut 6 bases from V and 2 bases from J; bases unmatched to any gene: 5. CDR3 sequence (DNA): TGTGCCAGCAGGGCGGGACAGGGACCCTACGAGCAGTACTTC. It specifies CASRAGQGPYEQYF.

The chain joins TRBV27 to TRBJ1-1, with a weak D call TRBD1 (5 bases). From germline, CDR1 is MNHEY and CDR2 SMNVEV (reference sequence). The CDR3 is made up of 13 amino acids. V was pared by 1 base and J by 6 bases, with 9 bases between. This CDR3 is CASSLLAGAEAFF. The CDR3 coding sequence is TGTGCCAGCAGTTTATTGGCGGGGGCTGAAGCTTTCTTT.

The genes are TRBV7-9 and TRBJ1-4; 8 nucleotides agree with TRBD1. CDR1 and CDR2 from the germline V gene are SEHNR and FQNEAQ (reference sequence). This CDR3 is built from 16 residues. Trimming at V came to 6 bases and at J to 3 bases, leaving 9 bases not matched to a gene. The CDR3 region has the DNA TGTGCCAGCAGGCTACAGGGGGTAGCATCTAATGAAAAACTGTTTTTT. As protein: CASRLQGVASNEKLFF.

This chain links TRBV11-1 with TRBJ1-2; perhaps TRBD1 as D (6 bases). Germline-derived CDR1 and CDR2 are SGHAT and FQDESV (reference sequence). CDR3 length equals 15 residues. Trimming cost V 1 base and J 0 bases, with 9 bases left between them. The CDR3: CASSLEGGTNYGYTF. The CDR3 DNA reads as TGTGCCAGCAGCTTAGAAGGGGGAACTAACTATGGCTACACCTTC.

This chain connects TRBV10-2 to TRBJ2-1, with a possible D match to TRBD1 (6 bases). Germline assignment: CDR1 WSHSY and CDR2 SAAADI. This CDR3 has 15 residues. Trimming removed 5 bases from V and 9 bases from J, with 20 bases in between. CDR3 protein: CASSTWDTRGSEQFF. In DNA, the CDR3 is TGCGCCAGCAGTACTTGGGACACTCGGGGTAGTGAGCAGTTCTTC.

The chain is built from TRBV18 and TRBJ2-7, with 8 nucleotides matching TRBD1. The CDR3 consists of 13 residues. The junction had 7 bases not matched to a gene; V was cut back by 5 bases and J by 7 bases. CDR1 is KGHSH, CDR2 LQKENI, per germline. CDR3 loop: CASSGTGVAEQYF. In nucleotides, the CDR3 is TGTGCCAGCTCAGGGACAGGAGTGGCGGAGCAGTACTTC.

The rearrangement uses TRBV4-1 and TRBJ1-2, with D perhaps TRBD1 (6 bases). The CDR3 totals 16 residues. Germline V gives CDR1 MGHRA, CDR2 YSYEKL. V was trimmed by 0 bases and J by 7 bases, leaving 18 bases between them. The CDR3 nucleotides are TGCGCCAGCAGCCAAGAGGCGGCGGGGGCCCTGGGTGGCTACACCTTC. Amino acid sequence: CASSQEAAGALGGYTF.